The 6 T cell receptor beta chains given below trace back to one sample, sequenced in a study of spatial heterogeneity in lung cancer (dated by TCRdb to between 2017 and 2020). The library came from 5' RACE. The sample was run on a NextSeq 500. TCRdb applied fastp at Q25 and MiXCR to the public reads, then kept only in-frame beta chains. Every CDR3 protein is listed once, alongside the most common genes and DNA of its rows. Here the sample has about 4,200 distinct CDR3 sequences; under 7% occur a single time. Approximately 21% of the sample lies in the top ten. Antigen specificity for these receptors is unknown. Per the publication, the time point label means: sample taken at primary tumor resection. General conclusions and limits of the study: The number of expanded intratumoral alpha and beta TCRs correlated with the tumor nonsynonymous mutation count.

The sample was lung tumor tissue, taken at surgery. The receptors were gathered from a male donor with early-stage non-small cell lung cancer.

In its sample, this clonotype was seen many times. This rearrangement joins TRBV5-4 to TRBJ2-1, with 8 nucleotides matching TRBD2. J was trimmed by 9 bases and V by 1 base; bases with no gene match: 3. The CDR3 is made up of 13 amino acids. The germline CDR1 and CDR2 sequences are SGHNT and YYREEE (reference sequence). The CDR3: CASSLFRGGEQFF. CDR3 sequence (DNA): TGTGCCAGCAGCTTGTTTCGGGGGGGTGAGCAGTTCTTC.

Ten or more counts support this clonotype. The chain is built from TRBV6-5 and TRBJ1-2, with 7 bases fitting TRBD1. This CDR3 spans 14 amino acids. V lost 5 bases and J lost 6; bases outside the gene matches: 9. CDR1 is MNHEY, CDR2 SVGAGI, per germline. The CDR3 loop reads CASSTQGGGHGYTF. CDR3 DNA: TGTGCCAGCAGTACCCAGGGGGGGGGGCATGGCTACACCTTC.

This clonotype has ten or more counts. This chain uses TRBV5-6 with TRBJ1-2, with D tentatively TRBD1 (5 bases). V was cut by 4 bases and J by 3 bases, with 10 bases left in between. The germline gives CDR1 SGHDT, CDR2 YYEEEE. The CDR3 sequence is 13 residues long. CDR3 DNA sequence: TGTGCCAGCAGCGGCGGGGACGACTATGGCTACACCTTC. Translated, it gives CASSGGDDYGYTF. The entire variable domain, with the rest obtained from reference TRBV5-6 and TRBJ1-2, is as follows: DAGVTQSPTHLIKTRGQQVTLRCSPKSGHDTVSWYQQALGQGPQFIFQYYEEEERQRGNFPDRFSGHQFPNYSSELNVNALLLGDSALYLCASSGGDDYGYTFGSGTRLTVV.

This clonotype is labeled as medium-sized. This chain joins TRBV5-6 and TRBJ1-1, with D unclear. The CDR3 spans 14 residues. Per germline, CDR1 SGHDT and CDR2 YYEEEE. The V gene lost 2 bases and the J gene lost 4 bases, with 12 bases spanning the gap. The CDR3 loop reads CASSFKDPATEAFF. As DNA, the CDR3 is TGTGCCAGCAGCTTTAAGGATCCAGCCACTGAAGCTTTCTTT.

By share, this clonotype counts as medium-sized. V gene TRBV12-3 or TRBV12-4 combines with J gene TRBJ1-5; 8 positions agree with TRBD1. This CDR3 region has 17 residues. J lost 2 bases, V lost 5 bases, and 11 bases had no gene match. CDR3 sequence: CASSPSPTGVGNQPQHF. The CDR3 nucleotides read TGTGCCAGCAGTCCAAGTCCGACAGGGGTGGGCAATCAGCCCCAGCATTTT.

This clonotype occurred a few times. The rearrangement joins TRBV29-1 to TRBJ2-7, with no clear D. Trimming removed 1 base at V and 5 bases at J, with 9 bases between. In germline, CDR1 is SQVTM, CDR2 ANQGSEA. The CDR3 contains 12 residues. In DNA form, the CDR3 reads TGCAGCGTTGAAGGGGGAATCAACGAGCAGTACTTC. Its protein product is CSVEGGINEQYF.